What follows are 15 T cell receptor beta chains derived from one specimen sequenced in a study of cytomegalovirus exposure and HLA in healthy donors. PCR primers comprised 60 Vbeta and 13 Jbeta primers. The assay was immunoSEQ multiplex PCR, and TCRdb's table has in-frame clones only and misses some. The sample includes roughly 200,000 clones, less than 80% seen only once; the top ten take 3.5% to 5%. Sequenced input: PBMCs. The receptors shown here come from a woman aged 25 to 39 in good health and CMV-seropositive.

The chain joins TRBV10-3 to TRBJ1-3; D unclear. This CDR3 has 15 amino acids. V lost 3 bases and J 4 bases, leaving 13 bases between the germline ends. The germline V gene has CDR1 ENHRY and CDR2 SYGVKD. This CDR3 is CAISDVRGDGNTIYF. As DNA, the CDR3 is TGTGCCATCAGTGATGTGAGAGGTGACGGAAACACCATATATTTT.

The CDR3 DNA is TGTGCCAGCAGCATGGGACAGGGCTATGGCTACACCTTC. Encoded protein: CASSMGQGYGYTF. The rearrangement uses TRBV7-2 and TRBJ1-2; 9 nucleotides align to TRBD1. V was pared by 5 bases and J by 4 bases, with 2 bases of the junction left unmatched. Germline V gives CDR1 SGHTA, CDR2 FQGNSA. This CDR3 has 13 residues.

This clone showed up just once. The chain recombines TRBV6-1 with TRBJ2-1; D may be TRBD2 (6 bases). V was shortened by 1 base and J by 8 bases, with 12 bases between the two germline ends. CDR1 is MNHNS and CDR2 is SASEGT in the germline V gene. CDR3 length: 14 residues. The CDR3 DNA reads as TGTGCCAGCAGTGAAGTCTTACCTAGCGATGAGCAGTTCTTC. Translated, it gives CASSEVLPSDEQFF.

The rearrangement links TRBV5-6 to TRBJ1-4; 10 nucleotides agree with TRBD1. Per germline, CDR1 SGHDT and CDR2 YYEEEE. There are 16 residues in the CDR3. V lost 2 bases, J lost 7 bases, and 8 bases stayed unmatched. CDR3 loop: CASSFLSTGGGEKLFF. The DNA of the CDR3 is TGTGCCAGCAGCTTCTTATCGACAGGGGGCGGTGAAAAACTGTTTTTT.

V and J are TRBV5-1 and TRBJ2-1, with 12 bases fitting TRBD2. The CDR3 loop spans 19 amino acids. V shed 0 bases, J shed 3 bases, and the junction held 10 bases outside the gene matches. Germline CDR1 reads SGHRS; CDR2 reads YFSETQ. Written as DNA, the CDR3 is TGCGCCAGCAGCTTGGATCTGACTAGCGGGGGTTTTTTCTACAATGAGCAGTTCTTC. It encodes CASSLDLTSGGFFYNEQFF.

There are a few counts of this clone. The chain combines TRBV7-2 with TRBJ1-2; D possibly corresponds to TRBD1 (5 bases). V was shortened by 0 bases and J by 4 bases, with 15 bases between the two germline ends. This CDR3 is built from 16 residues. Germline V lookup: CDR1 SGHTA, CDR2 FQGNSA. The CDR3 here is CASSLAQGARIYGYTF. DNA for the CDR3: TGTGCCAGCAGCTTAGCGCAGGGTGCCCGGATCTATGGCTACACCTTC.

This rearrangement joins TRBV11-2 to TRBJ1-4; a weak D match, TRBD1 (5 bases). The ends were cut back, 2 bases at V and 3 bases at J, with 16 bases in the middle. Germline CDR1 and CDR2: SGHAT and FQNNGV. This CDR3 spans 17 amino acids. The CDR3 here is CASSLFGGSLPNEKLFF. The CDR3 coding sequence is TGTGCCAGCAGCTTATTCGGGGGGTCCCTCCCTAATGAAAAACTGTTTTTT.

The chain uses TRBV4-3 and TRBJ2-1; TRBD2 matches 13 bases. Per germline, CDR1 LGHNA and CDR2 YSLEER. V was pared by 0 bases and J by 0 bases, with 8 bases of the junction left unmatched. The CDR3 is 20 residues long. The CDR3 DNA reads as TGCGCCAGCAGCCAAGAAGGACTAGCGGGGGACCTTAGCTCCTACAATGAGCAGTTCTTC. It codes for CASSQEGLAGDLSSYNEQFF.

The CDR3 DNA sequence: TGTGCCAGCAGCGATTACAGGGGGCCTCACTCTGGAAACACCATATATTTT. Translated, it gives CASSDYRGPHSGNTIYF. The rearrangement joins TRBV5-8 to TRBJ1-3; 9 bases are a match to TRBD1. V trimming: 4 bases; J trimming: 0 bases; junction bases outside the gene matches: 8. Germline CDR1 SGHTS, CDR2 YDEGEE. The CDR3 totals 17 residues.

The rearrangement links TRBV29-1 to TRBJ2-5, with TRBD1 matching over 8 bases. Trimming at V came to 5 bases and at J to 2 bases, leaving 10 bases not matched to a gene. The germline gives CDR1 SQVTM, CDR2 ANQGSEA. There are 15 residues in the CDR3. In DNA, the CDR3 is TGCAGCGTTACTCGGACAGGGTCTCGTCAAGAGACCCAGTACTTC. Translating gives CSVTRTGSRQETQYF.

This clone appeared a single time. This chain connects TRBV5-1 to TRBJ2-7, with 7 bases identical to TRBD1. J lost 3 bases, V lost 4 bases, and 10 bases had no gene match. The CDR3 loop spans 15 amino acids. CDR1 is SGHRS, CDR2 YFSETQ, per germline. This CDR3 reads CASSPRTGTDYEQYF. The CDR3 DNA is TGCGCCAGCAGCCCCCGGACAGGTACCGACTACGAGCAGTACTTC.

The rearrangement uses TRBV7-6 and TRBJ2-7; weak D call: TRBD2 (6 bases). Deletions cut 5 bases from V and 2 bases from J, with 19 bases between. Germline-derived CDR1 and CDR2 are SGHVS and FNYEAQ. The CDR3 extends over 16 amino acids. The CDR3 reads CASSPAGGLSTYEQYF. CDR3 coding DNA: TGTGCCAGCAGCCCAGCGGGTGGACTATCTACCTACGAGCAGTACTTC.

The genes are TRBV2 and TRBJ2-5; 11 nucleotides match TRBD1. Germline CDR1 reads SNHLY; CDR2 reads FYNNEI. This CDR3 has 17 residues. With 11 bases clipped from V and 3 bases from J, the junction kept 17 bases outside the gene matches. CDR3 sequence (DNA): TGTGCCGGCCGGGCCGGGACAGGGGGTGGGGGTAAAGAGACCCAGTACTTC. Translation: CAGRAGTGGGGKETQYF.

The chain uses TRBV27 and TRBJ2-2; D is unclear. Trimming removed 8 bases from V and 7 bases from J, with 11 bases in between. The CDR3 contains 12 residues. Germline V CDR1 and CDR2: MNHEY, SMNVEV (reference sequence). The CDR3: CASRVPRGELFF. DNA of the CDR3: TGTGCCAGCCGGGTCCCACGCGGGGAGCTGTTTTTT.

This chain connects TRBV19 to TRBJ1-1; 8 nucleotides line up with TRBD1. Trimming removed 10 bases from V and 7 bases from J; junction bases left unmatched: 14. Germline assignment: CDR1 LNHDA and CDR2 SQIVND (reference sequence). The CDR3 length is 14 residues. As DNA, the CDR3 is TGTGCCACCGAAGGACAGGGTCCTTGGGGTGAAGCTTTCTTT. Translation gives CATEGQGPWGEAFF.